This T cell receptor (beta chain) was profiled in a study of blood T cell repertoires in COVID-19. Study in general: T cells, B-cell-depleted T cells, or PBMCs supplied cDNA or gDNA.

Profiling relied on immunoSEQ multiplex PCR, and the TCRdb table lists in-frame clones only, not all of them. The table lists about 97,000 clones, around 87% of them singletons. The V and J ends lost 5 bases and 3 bases, in that order; junction bases with no gene match: 5. The CDR3 has 16 residues. Per the germline V gene, CDR1 is MDHEN and CDR2 is SYDVKM. The receptor was isolated from a woman in her forties or fifties with COVID-19, enrolled during active disease. The chain combines TRBV28 with TRBJ2-7, with TRBD2 matching 15 bases. Material: peripheral blood. In nucleotides, the CDR3 is TGTGCCAGCAGTATCGGGACTAGCGGGGGGTTCTACGAGCAGTACTTC. It specifies CASSIGTSGGFYEQYF.